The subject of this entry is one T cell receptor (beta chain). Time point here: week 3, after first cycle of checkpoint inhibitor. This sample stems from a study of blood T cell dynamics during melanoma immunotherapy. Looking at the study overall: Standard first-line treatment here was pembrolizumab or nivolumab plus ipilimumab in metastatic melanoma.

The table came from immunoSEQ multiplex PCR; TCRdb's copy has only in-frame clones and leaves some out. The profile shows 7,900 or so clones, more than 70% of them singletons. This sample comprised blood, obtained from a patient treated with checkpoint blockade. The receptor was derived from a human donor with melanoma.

The CDR3 here is CASSLVDGLGIQYF. DNA for the CDR3: TGTGCCAGCAGCTTAGTGGACGGCCTGGGCATTCAGTACTTC. V usage is TRBV7-9 and J usage is TRBJ2-4, with D unclear. With 1 base removed from V and 9 bases from J, the gap between germline ends came to 13 bases. The CDR3 consists of 14 residues. The germline V gene has CDR1 SEHNR and CDR2 FQNEAQ (reference sequence).